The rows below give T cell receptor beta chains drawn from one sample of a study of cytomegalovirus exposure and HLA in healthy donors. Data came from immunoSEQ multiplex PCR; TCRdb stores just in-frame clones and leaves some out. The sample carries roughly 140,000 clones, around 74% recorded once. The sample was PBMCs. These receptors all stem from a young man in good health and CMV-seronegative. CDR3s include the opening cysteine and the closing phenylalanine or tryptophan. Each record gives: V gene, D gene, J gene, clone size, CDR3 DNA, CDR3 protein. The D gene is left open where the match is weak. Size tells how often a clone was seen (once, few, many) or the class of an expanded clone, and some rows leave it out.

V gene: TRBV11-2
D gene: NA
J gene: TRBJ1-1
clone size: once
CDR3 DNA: TGTGCCAGCAGCCGCGGGAACATGGAAGCTTTCTTT
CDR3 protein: CASSRGNMEAFF

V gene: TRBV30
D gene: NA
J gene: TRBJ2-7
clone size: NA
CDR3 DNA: TGTGCCTCTACTCGTGGACCGAAGCGGAGCGAGCAGTACTTC
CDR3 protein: CASTRGPKRSEQYF

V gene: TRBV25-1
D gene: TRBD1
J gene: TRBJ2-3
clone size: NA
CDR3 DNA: TGTGCCAGCAGCATTACCGGGACAGGGCGCACAGATACGCAGTATTTT
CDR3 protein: CASSITGTGRTDTQYF

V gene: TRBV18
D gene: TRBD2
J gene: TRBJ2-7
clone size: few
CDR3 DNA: TGTGCCAGCTCACCACCGGGGACTAGCGGTACCTACGAGCAGTACTTC
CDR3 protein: CASSPPGTSGTYEQYF

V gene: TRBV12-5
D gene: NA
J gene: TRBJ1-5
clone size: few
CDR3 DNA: TGTGCTAGTGGTTTGGATCCTTCGGACTATAATCAGCCCCAGCATTTT
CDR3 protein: CASGLDPSDYNQPQHF

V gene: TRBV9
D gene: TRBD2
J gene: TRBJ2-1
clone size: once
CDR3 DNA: TGTGCCAGCAGCGTAGCTCCTTCCGGGACTAGCGGGACTGGTGAGCAGTTCTTC
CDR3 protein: CASSVAPSGTSGTGEQFF

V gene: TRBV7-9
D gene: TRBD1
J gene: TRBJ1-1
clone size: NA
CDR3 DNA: TGTGCCAGCAGCCCCCCCGGACAGGGGGGAACTTTCTTT
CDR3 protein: CASSPPGQGGTFF

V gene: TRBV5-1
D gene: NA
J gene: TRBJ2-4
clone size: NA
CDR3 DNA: TGCGCCAGGACACACGGGGTCCTAGCCAAAAACATTCAGTACTTC
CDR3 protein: CARTHGVLAKNIQYF

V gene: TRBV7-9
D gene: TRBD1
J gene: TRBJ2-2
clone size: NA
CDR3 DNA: TGTGCCAGCAGCTCGGACAGGGGAGGGACCGGGGAGCTGTTTTTT
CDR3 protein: CASSSDRGGTGELFF

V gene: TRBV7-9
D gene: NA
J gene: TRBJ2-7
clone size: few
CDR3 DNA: TGTGCCAGCAGCCACACCCGGACTCCACGGATGCAGCAGTACTTC
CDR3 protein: CASSHTRTPRMQQYF

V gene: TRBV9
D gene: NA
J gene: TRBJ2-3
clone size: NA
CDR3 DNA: TGTGCCAGCAGCCCCGAGGGTATCCTCGTCACAGATACGCAGTATTTT
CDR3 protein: CASSPEGILVTDTQYF

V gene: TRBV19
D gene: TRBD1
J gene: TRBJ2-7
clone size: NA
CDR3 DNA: TGTGCCAGTAGTATAGTCGGGACAGGGATCGACGAGCAGTACTTC
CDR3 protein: CASSIVGTGIDEQYF

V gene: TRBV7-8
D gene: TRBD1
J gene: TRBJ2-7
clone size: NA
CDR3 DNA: TGTGCCAGCAGCTTAGGGGGCAGGACAGGTCCACTCAGCTCCTACGAGCAGTACTTC
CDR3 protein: CASSLGGRTGPLSSYEQYF

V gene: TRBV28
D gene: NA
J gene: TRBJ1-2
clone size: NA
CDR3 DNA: TGTGCCAGCAGGTCTCAGGGGTCCTATGGCTACACCTTC
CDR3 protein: CASRSQGSYGYTF

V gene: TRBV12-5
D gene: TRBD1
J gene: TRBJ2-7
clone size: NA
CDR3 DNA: TGTGCTAGTGGTACCGGGACAGGGAATGACGAGCAGTACTTC
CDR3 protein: CASGTGTGNDEQYF